The 20 T cell receptor beta chains below were found in one sample sequenced in a study of blood T cell repertoires in COVID-19 (TCRdb year 2020). The receptor library was made with the immunoSEQ multiplex PCR assay. Not all clones reach the TCRdb copy of this immuneACCESS table, which keeps in-frame sequences only. Checked studies attribute under half of the gap to unresolved V genes and leave the rest unexplained. For this sample there are some 290,000 clones; nearly 90% appear just once. Under 1.1% of the sample is in the top ten clones. Sequenced input: peripheral blood. The source is a woman between 40 and 55 years old with COVID-19, enrolled during active disease.

The chain links TRBV24-1 to TRBJ1-1, with D perhaps TRBD1 (5 bases). The CDR3 length is 14 residues. Deletions cut 5 bases from V and 5 bases from J, with 14 bases between. In germline, CDR1 is KGHDR, CDR2 SFDVKD. Written as DNA, the CDR3 is TGTGCCACCAGTGGCGGGGCCTCGGGAACTGAAGCTTTCTTT. Translation gives CATSGGASGTEAFF.

This rearrangement joins TRBV7-9 to TRBJ1-1; 7 bases line up with TRBD1. CDR3 size: 13 residues. Trimming took 5 bases from V and 7 from J; bases not matched to a gene: 7. Looked up from germline, CDR1 is SEHNR and CDR2 is FQNEAQ (reference sequence). The chain's CDR3 is CASSPRTGGEAFF. CDR3 DNA sequence: TGTGCCAGCAGCCCCCGGACAGGCGGTGAAGCTTTCTTT. The full variable domain, its missing parts supplied by reference TRBV7-9 and TRBJ1-1, is DTGVSQNPRHKITKRGQNVTFRCDPISEHNRLYWYRQTLGQGPEFLTYFQNEAQLEKSRLLSDRFSAERPKGSFSTLEIQRTEQGDSAMYLCASSPRTGGEAFFGQGTRLTVV.

V gene TRBV2 combines with J gene TRBJ2-3; 9 bases are shared with TRBD2. V shed 2 bases and J 8 bases; nucleotides not matched to a gene: 11. The germline gives CDR1 SNHLY, CDR2 FYNNEI. The CDR3 totals 16 residues. The CDR3 reads CASSEIALAGLGTQYF. As DNA, the CDR3 is TGTGCCAGCAGTGAAATCGCGCTAGCGGGATTAGGTACGCAGTATTTT.

The J gene is TRBJ2-3, the V gene TRBV7-3; 7 nucleotides line up with TRBD1. The CDR3 is 15 residues long. Germline-derived CDR1 and CDR2 are SGHTA and FQGTGA. With 3 bases clipped from V and 3 bases from J, the junction kept 6 bases outside the gene matches. CDR3 nucleotide sequence: TGTGCCAGCAGCTTGTCCCAGGGGGAGACAGATACGCAGTATTTT. Its translation is CASSLSQGETDTQYF.

The V and J genes are TRBV4-2 and TRBJ1-4, with a weak D call TRBD1 (5 bases). CDR1 and CDR2 from the germline V gene are LGHNA and YNFKEQ. The germline V and J ends were trimmed by 1 base and 8 bases, with 26 bases remaining between them. The CDR3 totals 19 residues. The DNA for the CDR3 is TGTGCCAGCAGCCAAGGTGCAGGCACTTCAGTTGGGGGGGGAGAAAAACTGTTTTTT. Amino acids: CASSQGAGTSVGGGEKLFF.

The chain recombines TRBV7-8 with TRBJ1-1; D is unclear. V gave up 4 bases and J gave up 0 bases, with 27 bases separating them. Germline lookup yields CDR1 SGHVS and CDR2 FQNEAQ. The CDR3 contains 20 residues. The CDR3 DNA follows: TGTGCCAGCAGCTCAGACCATAATATCGGGTTCCCCTGGATGAACACTGAAGCTTTCTTT. It specifies CASSSDHNIGFPWMNTEAFF.

The V gene is TRBV29-1, the J gene TRBJ2-7; possibly TRBD1 for D (5 bases). Germline lookup yields CDR1 SQVTM and CDR2 ANQGSEA. V gave up 4 bases and J gave up 6 bases, with 16 bases separating them. The CDR3 covers 13 residues. The CDR3 region has the DNA TGCAGCGTTGTAGCAGGCCAGGGCAGCGAGCAGTACTTC. Its translation is CSVVAGQGSEQYF.

The gene calls are TRBV28 and TRBJ1-1; no clear D gene. The CDR3 covers 12 residues. V lost 1 base, J lost 4 bases, and 4 bases lay in between. Germline CDR1 reads MDHEN; CDR2 reads SYDVKM. This CDR3 reads CASSLSGTEAFF. DNA of the CDR3: TGTGCCAGCAGTTTATCAGGCACTGAAGCTTTCTTT. Full variable domain (remainder filled in from reference TRBV28 and TRBJ1-1): DVKVTQSSRYLVKRTGEKVFLECVQDMDHENMFWYRQDPGLGLRLIYFSYDVKMKEKGDIPEGYSVSREKKERFSLILESASTNQTSMYLCASSLSGTEAFFGQGTRLTVV.

V gene TRBV27 combines with J gene TRBJ1-2; D is undetermined. This CDR3 contains 13 residues. The ends were cut back, 0 bases at V and 4 bases at J, with 6 bases in the middle. Germline V gene lookup returns CDR1 MNHEY and CDR2 SMNVEV (reference sequence). The CDR3 protein is CASSLSRSYGYTF. The CDR3 DNA follows: TGTGCCAGCAGTTTATCGAGGTCCTATGGCTACACCTTC.

The chain joins TRBV3-1 (or the pseudogene TRBV3-2) to TRBJ2-7; no reliable D call. CDR1 is LGHDT, CDR2 YNNKEL, per germline (reference sequence). With 0 bases removed from V and 0 bases from J, the gap between germline ends came to 12 bases. The CDR3 has 16 residues. The CDR3 here is CASSQELGVSSYEQYF. The CDR3 nucleotides are TGTGCCAGCAGCCAAGAATTGGGCGTGAGCTCCTACGAGCAGTACTTC.

This clone showed up just once. The chain uses TRBV5-8 and TRBJ1-2; possibly TRBD1 for D (5 bases). Trimming took off 5 bases at V and 4 bases at J, with 15 bases between the two ends. From germline, CDR1 is SGHTS and CDR2 YDEGEE. The CDR3 has 14 amino acids. CDR3 amino acids: CASSYVSGGYGYTF. The CDR3 DNA reads TGTGCCAGCAGTTACGTCTCGGGGGGCTATGGCTACACCTTC.

The chain links TRBV5-1 to TRBJ1-1, with D tentatively TRBD1 (5 bases). The germline V gene encodes CDR1 SGHRS and CDR2 YFSETQ. The CDR3 is made up of 12 amino acids. Trimming removed 0 bases at V and 10 bases at J, with 10 bases between. The CDR3 loop reads CASSLEAGLAFF. The CDR3 DNA is TGCGCCAGCAGCTTGGAGGCGGGGCTAGCTTTCTTT.

V gene TRBV7-6 combines with J gene TRBJ2-5, with 11 bases lining up with TRBD2. After removal of 6 bases from V and 3 bases from J, the junction contained 12 bases not matched to a gene. The CDR3 contains 17 residues. Looked up from germline, CDR1 is SGHVS and CDR2 is FNYEAQ. CDR3 coding DNA: TGTGCCAGCAGAACCGGGACTAGCGGTCCTGGAAAAGAGACCCAGTACTTC. It encodes CASRTGTSGPGKETQYF.

This rearrangement joins TRBV19 to TRBJ1-5; a possible D gene is TRBD1 (6 bases). Germline-derived CDR1 and CDR2 are LNHDA and SQIVND (reference sequence). This CDR3 region has 15 residues. The V end was cut by 3 bases, the J end by 5 bases, with 14 bases between. CDR3 region: CASSITDRRDQPQHF. CDR3 nucleotides: TGTGCCAGTAGTATCACGGACAGACGAGATCAGCCCCAGCATTTT.

The chain links TRBV28 to TRBJ2-7, with 8 bases fitting TRBD2. V was pared by 7 bases and J by 4 bases, with 9 bases of the junction left unmatched. The CDR3 covers 14 residues. CDR1 is MDHEN, CDR2 SYDVKM, per germline. The CDR3 DNA reads TGTGCCAGCAAGGAAGCGGGGGTGCTTTACGAGCAGTACTTC. Translating gives CASKEAGVLYEQYF.

The rearrangement links TRBV6-5 to TRBJ2-1, with 9 bases lining up with TRBD2. The CDR3 spans 16 residues. With V trimmed by 2 bases and J by 4 bases, 6 bases remained unmatched. The germline CDR1 and CDR2 sequences are MNHEY and SVGAGI. The CDR3: CASSYEASGTYNEQFF. The CDR3 DNA sequence: TGTGCCAGCAGTTACGAGGCTAGCGGGACATACAATGAGCAGTTCTTC.

Written as DNA, the CDR3 is TGTGCCAGCAGCTTGGGCAGGGGCAGCGAAAAACTGTTTTTT. Translation gives CASSLGRGSEKLFF. This chain links TRBV5-4 with TRBJ1-4, with D tentatively TRBD1 (6 bases). This CDR3 has 14 residues. V was cut by 0 bases and J by 8 bases, with 11 bases left in between. Germline values: CDR1 SGHNT, CDR2 YYREEE (reference sequence).

This rearrangement joins TRBV19 to TRBJ1-5; 9 bases align to TRBD1. CDR3 length equals 14 residues. The trim removed 7 bases at V and 6 bases at J, leaving 7 bases unmatched. Germline V gives CDR1 LNHDA, CDR2 SQIVND (reference sequence). The CDR3 nucleotides read TGTGCCAGTACCTCAGGGACAGGGAGTCAGCCCCAGCATTTT. This gives the protein CASTSGTGSQPQHF. Full variable domain (outside the CDR3, taken from reference TRBV19 and TRBJ1-5): DGGITQSPKYLFRKEGQNVTLSCEQNLNHDAMYWYRQDPGQGLRLIYYSQIVNDFQKGDIAEGYSVSREKKESFPLTVTSAQKNPTAFYLCASTSGTGSQPQHFGDGTRLSIL.

The J gene is TRBJ2-7, the V gene TRBV5-8, with 8 nucleotides matching TRBD1. CDR3 length: 16 amino acids. V lost 4 bases and J lost 2; bases outside the gene matches: 11. Germline V lookup: CDR1 SGHTS, CDR2 YDEGEE. CDR3 in amino acids: CASSPLGRGPTYEQYF. In nucleotides, the CDR3 is TGTGCCAGCAGCCCCCTAGGCAGGGGGCCCACCTACGAGCAGTACTTC. The complete variable domain, with remaining parts taken from reference TRBV5-8 and TRBJ2-7, reads EAGVTQSPTHLIKTRGQQATLRCSPISGHTSVYWYQQALGLGLQFLLWYDEGEERNRGNFPPRFSGRQFPNYSSELNVNALELEDSALYLCASSPLGRGPTYEQYFGPGTRLTVT.

V and J are TRBV5-1 and TRBJ2-5; 11 bases are a match to TRBD1. The CDR3 extends over 14 amino acids. Losses at the gene ends were 4 bases for V and 5 bases for J; bases not matched to a gene: 4. Germline V lookup: CDR1 SGHRS, CDR2 YFSETQ. The CDR3 loop is CASSTGTGGETQYF. Written as DNA, the CDR3 is TGCGCCAGCAGCACCGGGACAGGGGGGGAGACCCAGTACTTC.